The T cell receptor beta chain described here comes from a study of blood T cell repertoires in COVID-19. Per germline, CDR1 WSHSY and CDR2 SAAADI. V shed 8 bases, J shed 4 bases, and the junction held 9 bases outside the gene matches. CDR3 length equals 14 residues. Sequenced by immunoSEQ multiplex PCR; TCRdb stores in-frame clones only, minus some. The sample holds 370,000 or so clones, 80% to 90% seen once. The sequenced sample was PBMCs or T cells enriched from blood (not recorded which). This receptor was obtained from a man younger than 40 who had recovered from COVID-19. The V gene is TRBV10-2, the J gene TRBJ1-1, with 8 positions matching TRBD1. DNA of the CDR3: TGCGCCAGCGGCCGACAGGGGATTGGCACTGAAGCTTTCTTT. Encoded protein: CASGRQGIGTEAFF.